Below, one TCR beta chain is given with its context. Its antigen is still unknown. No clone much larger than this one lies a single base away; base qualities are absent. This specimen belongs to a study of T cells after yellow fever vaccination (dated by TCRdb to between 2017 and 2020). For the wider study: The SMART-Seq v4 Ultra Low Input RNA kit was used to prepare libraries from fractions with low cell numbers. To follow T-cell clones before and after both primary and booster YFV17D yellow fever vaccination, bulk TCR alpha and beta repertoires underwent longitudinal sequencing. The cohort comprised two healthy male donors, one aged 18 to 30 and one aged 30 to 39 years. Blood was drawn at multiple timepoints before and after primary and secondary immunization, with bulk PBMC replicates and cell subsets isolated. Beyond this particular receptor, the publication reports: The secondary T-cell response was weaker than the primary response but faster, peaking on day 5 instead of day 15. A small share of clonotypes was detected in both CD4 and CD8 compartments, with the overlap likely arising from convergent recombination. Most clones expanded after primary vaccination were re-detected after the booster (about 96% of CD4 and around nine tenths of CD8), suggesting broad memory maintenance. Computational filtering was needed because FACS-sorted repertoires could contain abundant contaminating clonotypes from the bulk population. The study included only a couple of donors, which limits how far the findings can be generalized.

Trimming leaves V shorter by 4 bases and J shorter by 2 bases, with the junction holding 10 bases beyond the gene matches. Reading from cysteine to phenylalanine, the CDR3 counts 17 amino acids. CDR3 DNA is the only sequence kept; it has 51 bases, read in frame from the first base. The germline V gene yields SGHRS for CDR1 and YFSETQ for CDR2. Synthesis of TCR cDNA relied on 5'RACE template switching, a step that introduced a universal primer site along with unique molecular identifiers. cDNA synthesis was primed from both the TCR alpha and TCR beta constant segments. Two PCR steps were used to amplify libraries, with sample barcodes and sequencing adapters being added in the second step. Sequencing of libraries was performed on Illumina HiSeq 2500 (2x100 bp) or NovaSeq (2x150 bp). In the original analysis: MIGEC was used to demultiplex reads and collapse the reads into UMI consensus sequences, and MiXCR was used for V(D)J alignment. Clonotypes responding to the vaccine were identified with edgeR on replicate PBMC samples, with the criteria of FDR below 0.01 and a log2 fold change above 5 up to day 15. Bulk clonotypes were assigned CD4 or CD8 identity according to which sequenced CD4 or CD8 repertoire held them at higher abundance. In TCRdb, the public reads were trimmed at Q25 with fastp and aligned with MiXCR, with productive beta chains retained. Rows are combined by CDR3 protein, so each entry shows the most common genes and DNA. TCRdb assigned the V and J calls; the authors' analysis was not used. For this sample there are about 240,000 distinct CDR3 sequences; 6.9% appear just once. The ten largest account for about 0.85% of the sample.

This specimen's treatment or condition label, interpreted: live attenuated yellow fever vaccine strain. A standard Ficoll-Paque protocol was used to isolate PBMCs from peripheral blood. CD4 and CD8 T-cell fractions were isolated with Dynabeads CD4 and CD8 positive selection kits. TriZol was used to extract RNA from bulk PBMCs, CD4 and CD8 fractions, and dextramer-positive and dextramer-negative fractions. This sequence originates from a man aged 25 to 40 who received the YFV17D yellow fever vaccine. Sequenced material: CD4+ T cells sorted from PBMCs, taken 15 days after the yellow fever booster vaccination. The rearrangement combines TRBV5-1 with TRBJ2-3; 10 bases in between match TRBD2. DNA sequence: TGCGCCAGCAGCCGAGGCACTAGCGGGACTTACACAGATACGCAGTATTTT. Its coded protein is CASSRGTSGTYTDTQYF. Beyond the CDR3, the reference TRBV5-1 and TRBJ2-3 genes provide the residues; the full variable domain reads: KAGVTQTPRYLIKTRGQQVTLSCSPISGHRSVSWYQQTPGQGLQFLFEYFSETQRNKGNFPGRFSGRQFSNSRSEMNVSTLELGDSALYLCASSRGTSGTYTDTQYFGPGTRLTVL.